This TCR beta chain was sequenced in a study of blood T cell repertoires in COVID-19. Overall study context: COVID-19 samples from acute and convalescent phases originated in the United States, Italy and Spain. T cells, B-cell-depleted T cells, or PBMCs provided the cDNA or gDNA that served as material.

This CDR3 has 11 amino acids. V shed 7 bases, J shed 5 bases, and the junction held 2 bases outside the gene matches. Germline V lookup: CDR1 SGHTS, CDR2 YDEGEE. While infection was still active, Seattle patients were enrolled and then followed longitudinally. The authors' processing: Nucleated cell number was recorded as an estimate derived from reference gene primer amplification. Profiling relied on immunoSEQ multiplex PCR, and the TCRdb table lists in-frame clones only, not all of them. Clone size and V and J calls were adopted from that table, with D and trimming inferred from the DNA. This table has about 410,000 clones, roughly 90% appearing once. This clone showed up just once.

J is TRBJ2-5 and V is TRBV5-8, with 7 bases matching TRBD2. Sequenced input: peripheral blood. This TCR was sampled from a woman aged 40 to 50 with COVID-19, enrolled during active disease. For the CDR3, the DNA is TGTGCCAGCCGGGGGGAGGAGACCCAGTACTTC. This codes for CASRGEETQYF.